This is a list of T cell receptor beta chains from one sample in a study of long-term antiretroviral therapy in people with HIV. Generated by immunoSEQ multiplex PCR, the TCRdb table keeps only in-frame clones and is missing some. The data show 35,000 or so clones, roughly 85% seen once. The source material was unsorted PBMCs, sampled roughly 2.9 years before starting antiretroviral therapy. The receptors here all came from a woman younger than 45 with HIV. Both conserved end residues are part of each CDR3. D genes are given only for firm matches. Expanded clones get a size class; other rows say once, few or many, or leave the size out.

clone_size	v_call	d_call	j_call	cdr3_nt	cdr3_aa
NA	TRBV2	NA	TRBJ1-1	TGTGCCAGCAGGAAACAGGGTGTCACTGAAGCTTTCTTT	CASRKQGVTEAFF
few	TRBV2	NA	TRBJ2-2	TGTGCCAGCAGCGGGGGACCCACGAACACCGGGGAGCTGTTTTTT	CASSGGPTNTGELFF
NA	TRBV6-5	NA	TRBJ1-6	TGTGCCAGCAGTTACTCCACACAGACTTATAATTCACCCCTCCACTTT	CASSYSTQTYNSPLHF
few	TRBV7-2	NA	TRBJ2-1	TGTGCCAGCAGGGGGAGCGGTGGTCTGTATGAGCAGTTCTTC	CASRGSGGLYEQFF
NA	TRBV9	NA	TRBJ1-2	TGTGCCAGCAGCGTTTCTCCGGCCGATAACTATGGCTACACCTTC	CASSVSPADNYGYTF
NA	TRBV4-2	TRBD1	TRBJ1-3	TGTGCCAGCAGCCAAGGGACAGGGGGCGTAGGTTCTGGAAACACCATATATTTT	CASSQGTGGVGSGNTIYF
NA	TRBV30	NA	TRBJ1-2	TGTGCCTGGAGGGGGGATGGCTACACCTTC	CAWRGDGYTF
NA	TRBV4-1	TRBD2	TRBJ2-1	TGCGCCAGCAGCCTAAGCGGGGGGGGCTACAATGAGCAGTTCTTC	CASSLSGGGYNEQFF
NA	TRBV18	TRBD1	TRBJ1-1	TGTGCCAGCTCACAGACAGGGGGCGCGGGGACTGAAGCTTTCTTT	CASSQTGGAGTEAFF
NA	TRBV30	NA	TRBJ1-4	TGTGCCTGGACCGGACAGCGGAATGAAAAACTGTTTTTT	CAWTGQRNEKLFF
NA	TRBV7-3	TRBD2	TRBJ2-3	TGTGCCAGCAGCTTAATGGGGGGGGTGTTGGATACGCAGTATTTT	CASSLMGGVLDTQYF
NA	TRBV7-9	TRBD2	TRBJ2-5	TGTGCCAGCAGCAATACCCTCGGGGGGATTGAGACCCAGTACTTC	CASSNTLGGIETQYF
NA	TRBV2	NA	TRBJ1-2	TGTGCCAGCAGTGAGAACACGTATGGCTACACCTTC	CASSENTYGYTF
NA	TRBV19	NA	TRBJ1-5	TGTGCCAGTAGTTCGCCCAGAGGTTGGGGTCGAGACAGAGGGGACAATCAGCCCCAGCATTTT	CASSSPRGWGRDRGDNQPQHF
NA	TRBV15	NA	TRBJ1-2	TGTGCCACCAGCAGAGAACAGGGAAGAAGCTACACCTTC	CATSREQGRSYTF